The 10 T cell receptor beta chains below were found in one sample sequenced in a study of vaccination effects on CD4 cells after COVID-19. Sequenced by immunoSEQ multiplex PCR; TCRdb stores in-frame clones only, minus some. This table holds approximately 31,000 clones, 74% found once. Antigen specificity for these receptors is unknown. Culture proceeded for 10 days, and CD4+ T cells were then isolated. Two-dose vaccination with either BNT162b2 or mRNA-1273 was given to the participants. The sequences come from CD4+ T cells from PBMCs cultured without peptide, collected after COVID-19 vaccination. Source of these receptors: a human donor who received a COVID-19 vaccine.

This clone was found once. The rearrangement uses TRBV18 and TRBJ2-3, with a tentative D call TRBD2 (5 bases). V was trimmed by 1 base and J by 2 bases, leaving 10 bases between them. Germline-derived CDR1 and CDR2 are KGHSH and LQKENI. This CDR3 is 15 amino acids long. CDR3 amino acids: CASSPQTGSTDTQYF. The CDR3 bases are TGTGCCAGCTCACCACAGACGGGATCCACAGATACGCAGTATTTT.

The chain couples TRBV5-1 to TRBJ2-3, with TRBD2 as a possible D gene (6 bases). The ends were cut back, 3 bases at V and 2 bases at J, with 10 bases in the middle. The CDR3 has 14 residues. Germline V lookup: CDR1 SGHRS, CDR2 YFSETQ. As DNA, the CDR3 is TGCGCCAGCAGCTCCCGGGACTTCACAGATACGCAGTATTTT. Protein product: CASSSRDFTDTQYF.

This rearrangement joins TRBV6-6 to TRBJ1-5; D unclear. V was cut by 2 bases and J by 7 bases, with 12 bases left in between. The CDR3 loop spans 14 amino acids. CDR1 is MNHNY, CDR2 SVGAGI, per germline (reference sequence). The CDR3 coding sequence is TGTGCCAGCAGTTACAGTAGGGCCCCCCAGCCCCAGCATTTT. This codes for CASSYSRAPQPQHF.

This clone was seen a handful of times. The CDR3 region is CASSPDRVSSPLHF. In DNA form, the CDR3 reads TGTGCCAGCAGTCCCGACAGGGTATCGTCACCCCTCCACTTT. The chain joins TRBV2 to TRBJ1-6; 7 bases line up with TRBD1. The CDR3 loop spans 14 amino acids. The J segment lost 10 bases and the V segment lost 5 bases, leaving 8 bases of the junction unmatched. Germline-derived CDR1 and CDR2 are SNHLY and FYNNEI. Filled out from reference TRBV2 and TRBJ1-6, the complete variable domain reads EPEVTQTPSHQVTQMGQEVILRCVPISNHLYFYWYRQILGQKVEFLVSFYNNEISEKSEIFDDQFSVERPDGSNFTLKIRSTKLEDSAMYFCASSPDRVSSPLHFGNGTRLTVT.

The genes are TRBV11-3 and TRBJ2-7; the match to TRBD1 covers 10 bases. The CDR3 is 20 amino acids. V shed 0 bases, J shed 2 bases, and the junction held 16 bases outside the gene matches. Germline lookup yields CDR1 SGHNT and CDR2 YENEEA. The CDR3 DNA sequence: TGTGCCAGCAGCTTAGATCAGGGGACAGGGGAGGCGGGAGGCCCCTACGAGCAGTACTTC. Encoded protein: CASSLDQGTGEAGGPYEQYF.

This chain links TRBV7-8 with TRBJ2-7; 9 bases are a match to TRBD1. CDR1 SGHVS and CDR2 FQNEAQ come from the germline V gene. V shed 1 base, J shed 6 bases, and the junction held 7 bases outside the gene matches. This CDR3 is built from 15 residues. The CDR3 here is CASSLEGTGSLEQYF. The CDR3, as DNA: TGTGCCAGCAGCTTAGAGGGGACAGGGTCCCTCGAGCAGTACTTC.

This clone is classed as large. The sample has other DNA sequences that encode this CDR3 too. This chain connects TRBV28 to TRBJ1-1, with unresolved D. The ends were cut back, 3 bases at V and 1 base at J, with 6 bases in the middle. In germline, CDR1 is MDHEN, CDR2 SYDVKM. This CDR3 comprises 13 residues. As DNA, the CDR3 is TGTGCCAGCAGTTTCCGCAGGAACACTGAAGCTTTCTTT. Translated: CASSFRRNTEAFF. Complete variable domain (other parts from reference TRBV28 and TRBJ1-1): DVKVTQSSRYLVKRTGEKVFLECVQDMDHENMFWYRQDPGLGLRLIYFSYDVKMKEKGDIPEGYSVSREKKERFSLILESASTNQTSMYLCASSFRRNTEAFFGQGTRLTVV.

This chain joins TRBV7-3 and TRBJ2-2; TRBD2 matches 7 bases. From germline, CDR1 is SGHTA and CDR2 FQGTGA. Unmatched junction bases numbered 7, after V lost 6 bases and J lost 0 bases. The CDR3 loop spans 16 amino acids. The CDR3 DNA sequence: TGTGCCAGCAGGCGAAGTGCGGGAGCGAACACCGGGGAGCTGTTTTTT. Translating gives CASRRSAGANTGELFF.

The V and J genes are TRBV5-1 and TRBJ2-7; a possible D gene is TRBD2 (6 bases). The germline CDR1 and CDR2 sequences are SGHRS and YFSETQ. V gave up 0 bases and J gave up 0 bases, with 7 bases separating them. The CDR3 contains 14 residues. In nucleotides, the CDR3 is TGCGCCAGCAGCTTGGAGGGACTCTCCTACGAGCAGTACTTC. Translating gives CASSLEGLSYEQYF.

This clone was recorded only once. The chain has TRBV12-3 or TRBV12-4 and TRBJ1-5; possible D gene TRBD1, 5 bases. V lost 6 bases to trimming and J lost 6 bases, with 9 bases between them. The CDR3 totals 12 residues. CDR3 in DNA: TGTGCCAGCAGCCGGGGGTTTCAGCCCCAGCATTTT. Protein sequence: CASSRGFQPQHF.